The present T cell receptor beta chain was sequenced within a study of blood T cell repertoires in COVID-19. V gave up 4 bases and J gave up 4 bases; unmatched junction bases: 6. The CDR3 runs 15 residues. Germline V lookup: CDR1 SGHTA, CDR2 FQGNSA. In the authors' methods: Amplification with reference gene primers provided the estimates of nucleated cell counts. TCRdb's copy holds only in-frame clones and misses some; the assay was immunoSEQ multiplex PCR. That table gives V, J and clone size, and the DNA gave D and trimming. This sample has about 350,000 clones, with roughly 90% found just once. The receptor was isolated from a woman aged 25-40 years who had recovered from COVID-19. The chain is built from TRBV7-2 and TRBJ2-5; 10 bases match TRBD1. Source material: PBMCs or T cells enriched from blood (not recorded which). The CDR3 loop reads CASSSARTGGETQYF. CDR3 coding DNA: TGTGCCAGCAGCTCAGCAAGGACAGGGGGAGAGACCCAGTACTTC. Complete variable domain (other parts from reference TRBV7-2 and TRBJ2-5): GAGVSQSPSNKVTEKGKDVELRCDPISGHTALYWYRQSLGQGLEFLIYFQGNSAPDKSGLPSDRFSAERTGGSVSTLTIQRTQQEDSAVYLCASSSARTGGETQYFGPGTRLLVL.